This T cell receptor beta chain was found in a study of glioma-infiltrating T cells. Study-wide background: Blood libraries targeted about 4- to 10-fold coverage of 850,000 to 1,000,000 T cells.

The CDR3 has 16 amino acids. The V segment lost 2 bases and the J segment 2 bases; nucleotides outside the gene matches: 4. CDR1 is MNHEY, CDR2 SVGAGI, per germline. This clonotype occurred many times. TCR alpha and beta CDR3 regions were amplified from RNA using iRepertoire nested multiplex PCR. One entry per CDR3 protein results from TCRdb running MiXCR on the multiplex PCR reads. The sample holds roughly 350,000 distinct CDR3 sequences, roughly two fifths seen once. The sequence was collected from a human donor with low-grade glioma or glioblastoma, undergoing nonglioma brain surgery, or in good health (not recorded which). Sequenced: glioma tissue, nonneoplastic brain tissue, or PBMCs (not recorded which). V and J are TRBV6-5 and TRBJ2-1; 9 bases align to TRBD2. The CDR3 loop is CASSYGTSPTYNEQFF. In nucleotides, the CDR3 is TGTGCCAGCAGTTACGGGACTAGCCCAACCTACAATGAGCAGTTCTTC.